Below, 30 T cell receptor beta chains from the same sample are listed, as sequenced in a study of T cell changes during pregnancy in multiple sclerosis. Sequencing was performed with immunoSEQ multiplex PCR; in TCRdb, only in-frame clones are kept and a portion is missing. Here the sample spans about 97,000 clones, around 90% being singletons. The sequencing used peripheral blood, collected in the second trimester of pregnancy. The origin of the receptors is a female donor with multiple sclerosis, enrolled in a pregnancy study.

V gene TRBV19 combines with J gene TRBJ1-4, with D maybe TRBD1 (5 bases). V gave up 11 bases and J gave up 2 bases, with 12 bases separating them. The CDR3 totals 13 residues. CDR1 is LNHDA, CDR2 SQIVND, per germline (reference sequence). Here the CDR3 reads CAVRKGTNEKLFF. DNA for the CDR3: TGTGCCGTGAGGAAGGGGACTAATGAAAAACTGTTTTTT.

The chain links TRBV7-9 to TRBJ2-1, with D unresolved. Germline loops: CDR1 SEHNR, CDR2 FQNEAQ (reference sequence). There are 17 residues in the CDR3. Trimming cost V 0 bases and J 4 bases, with 16 bases left between them. CDR3 sequence reads: CASSLARLEIWYNEQFF. CDR3 bases: TGTGCCAGCAGCTTAGCGCGGCTAGAAATATGGTACAATGAGCAGTTCTTC.

The chain has TRBV29-1 and TRBJ2-7; 10 bases align to TRBD1. The V gene end was trimmed by 6 bases and the J gene end by 4 bases; junction bases not matched to a gene: 6. The germline V gene encodes CDR1 SQVTM and CDR2 ANQGSEA. The CDR3 length is 13 residues. The CDR3 is CSVNKGQGYEQYF. CDR3 sequence (DNA): TGCAGCGTCAACAAGGGACAGGGGTACGAGCAGTACTTC.

This chain uses TRBV7-8 with TRBJ1-1, with a weak D call TRBD1 (6 bases). This CDR3 is built from 17 residues. Trimming cost V 7 bases and J 4 bases, with 25 bases left between them. The V gene's germline CDR1 is SGHVS and CDR2 FQNEAQ. CDR3 bases: TGTGCCAGCAACTCCTTAAACATCAACAGGGTCGGCACTGAAGCTTTCTTT. The encoded protein is CASNSLNINRVGTEAFF.

CDR3 nucleotides: TGTGCCAGCAGTGAATTCGGGGACAGTACTGAAAAACTGTTTTTT. Its translation is CASSEFGDSTEKLFF. The chain joins TRBV6-1 to TRBJ1-4, with TRBD1 matching over 7 bases. The CDR3 runs 15 residues. Per the germline V gene, CDR1 is MNHNS and CDR2 is SASEGT. The trim removed 2 bases at V and 7 bases at J, leaving 7 bases unmatched.

The V gene is TRBV5-4, the J gene TRBJ2-3, with 8 bases that match TRBD2. Germline CDR1 SGHNT, CDR2 YYREEE (reference sequence). The length of the CDR3 is 14 residues. With V trimmed by 4 bases and J by 4 bases, 5 bases remained unmatched. The CDR3 DNA reads as TGTGCCAGCAGCCGAGCGGGGGTGGCAGATACGCAGTATTTT. Translation: CASSRAGVADTQYF.

V and J are TRBV19 and TRBJ1-2; D unresolved. Germline values: CDR1 LNHDA, CDR2 SQIVND (reference sequence). V was shortened by 3 bases and J by 4 bases, with 9 bases between the two germline ends. The CDR3 covers 13 residues. CDR3 loop: CASSMRTVYGYTF. The CDR3 DNA reads TGTGCCAGTAGTATGCGAACAGTCTATGGCTACACCTTC.

The chain recombines TRBV2 with TRBJ2-1, with D possibly matching TRBD2 (6 bases). The V and J ends lost 5 bases and 0 bases respectively, with 17 bases between them. The germline gives CDR1 SNHLY, CDR2 FYNNEI. CDR3 size: 17 residues. CDR3 amino acids: CASSPGGSSGSYNEQFF. The CDR3, as DNA: TGTGCCAGCAGTCCCGGGGGTAGTAGCGGCTCCTACAATGAGCAGTTCTTC. Full variable domain (missing parts from reference TRBV2 and TRBJ2-1): EPEVTQTPSHQVTQMGQEVILRCVPISNHLYFYWYRQILGQKVEFLVSFYNNEISEKSEIFDDQFSVERPDGSNFTLKIRSTKLEDSAMYFCASSPGGSSGSYNEQFFGPGTRLTVL.

The gene calls are TRBV29-1 and TRBJ2-4, with D uncertain. CDR1 and CDR2 from the germline V gene are SQVTM and ANQGSEA. This CDR3 is built from 17 residues. V was cut by 0 bases and J by 0 bases, with 15 bases left in between. In DNA, the CDR3 is TGCAGCGTTGAAGAATCCCCCACGGTGTTAGCCAAAAACATTCAGTACTTC. Protein product: CSVEESPTVLAKNIQYF.

This clone has more than one count but fewer than ten. The rearrangement links TRBV7-6 to TRBJ2-1; the match to TRBD2 covers 8 bases. The CDR3 totals 16 residues. Unmatched junction bases numbered 5, after V lost 0 bases and J lost 4 bases. Per the germline V gene, CDR1 is SGHVS and CDR2 is FNYEAQ. CDR3 in amino acids: CASSLASSGKYNEQFF. The CDR3 DNA is TGTGCCAGCAGCTTAGCAAGTAGCGGGAAGTACAATGAGCAGTTCTTC.

The chain is built from TRBV21-1 and TRBJ2-5; TRBD1 reflects the table's D call only, with no check against the DNA. TRBV21-1 is assigned pseudogene status. The CDR3 length is 19 residues. In DNA, the CDR3 is TGTGCCAGCAGCAAAGCGCTTTGGAGGGGACAGAGCCTACAAGAGACCCAGTACTTC. This gives the protein CASSKALWRGQSLQETQYF.

The genes are TRBV5-6 and TRBJ1-3; no definite D call. This CDR3 has 15 residues. V was clipped by 0 bases and J by 0 bases, with 7 bases between them. The germline V gene has CDR1 SGHDT and CDR2 YYEEEE. The CDR3 protein is CASSLGGLSGNTIYF. In nucleotides, the CDR3 is TGTGCCAGCAGCTTGGGAGGGCTCTCTGGAAACACCATATATTTT.

The CDR3 bases are TGTGCCAGCAGCTTAGACAGCGGGAGGTCCCCCCCGGAGACCCAGTACTTC. Residues: CASSLDSGRSPPETQYF. The chain joins TRBV7-9 to TRBJ2-5; TRBD2 matches at 9 bases. V lost 1 base, J lost 5 bases, and 11 bases stayed unmatched. CDR3 length: 17 amino acids. From germline, CDR1 is SEHNR and CDR2 FQNEAQ (reference sequence). The full variable domain, its missing parts supplied by reference TRBV7-9 and TRBJ2-5, is DTGVSQNPRHKITKRGQNVTFRCDPISEHNRLYWYRQTLGQGPEFLTYFQNEAQLEKSRLLSDRFSAERPKGSFSTLEIQRTEQGDSAMYLCASSLDSGRSPPETQYFGPGTRLLVL.

This chain connects TRBV29-1 to TRBJ2-7; the match to TRBD1 covers 8 bases. V trimming: 4 bases; J trimming: 4 bases; junction bases outside the gene matches: 6. The CDR3 totals 13 residues. CDR1 and CDR2 from the germline V gene are SQVTM and ANQGSEA. The CDR3 is CSVVFRTGYEQYF. DNA of the CDR3: TGCAGCGTTGTTTTCAGGACAGGGTACGAGCAGTACTTC.

J is TRBJ2-7 and V is TRBV27; 9 nucleotides match TRBD1. Looked up from germline, CDR1 is MNHEY and CDR2 is SMNVEV (reference sequence). V trimming: 0 bases; J trimming: 3 bases; junction bases outside the gene matches: 6. The CDR3 covers 16 residues. CDR3 sequence: CASSLSWTGVFYEQYF. DNA for the CDR3: TGTGCCAGCAGTTTATCGTGGACAGGGGTTTTCTACGAGCAGTACTTC.

This sequence joins TRBV9 and TRBJ2-2; 11 nucleotides agree with TRBD1. The CDR3 runs to 16 residues. Germline V gene data show CDR1 as SGDLS and CDR2 as YYNGEE. V lost 3 bases, J lost 2 bases, and 3 bases stayed unmatched. Here the CDR3 reads CASSGGQGENTGELFF. The CDR3 bases are TGTGCCAGCAGCGGGGGACAGGGGGAAAACACCGGGGAGCTGTTTTTT.

V is TRBV5-4 and J is TRBJ2-2, with a tentative D call TRBD2 (6 bases). The CDR3 is 13 residues long. From germline, CDR1 is SGHNT and CDR2 YYREEE (reference sequence). V lost 3 bases and J 8 bases, leaving 11 bases between the germline ends. CDR3 sequence reads: CASSWTLAGELFF. Written as DNA, the CDR3 is TGTGCCAGCAGCTGGACTCTAGCGGGGGAGCTGTTTTTT.

The V call is TRBV29-1, the J call TRBJ2-5, with 10 bases matching TRBD1. V was pared by 1 base and J by 5 bases, with 7 bases of the junction left unmatched. The CDR3 has 15 residues. Germline loops: CDR1 SQVTM, CDR2 ANQGSEA. The chain's CDR3 is CSVEVGQGEGETQYF. The CDR3 DNA sequence: TGCAGCGTTGAAGTCGGACAGGGGGAGGGGGAGACCCAGTACTTC. The full variable domain, in which reference TRBV29-1 and TRBJ2-5 provide the parts outside the CDR3, is SAVISQKPSRDICQRGTSLTIQCQVDSQVTMMFWYRQQPGQSLTLIATANQGSEATYESGFVIDKFPISRPNLTFSTLTVSNMSPEDSSIYLCSVEVGQGEGETQYFGPGTRLLVL.

The rearrangement links TRBV2 to TRBJ2-1, with 10 bases lining up with TRBD1. This CDR3 contains 14 residues. Germline V gene data show CDR1 as SNHLY and CDR2 as FYNNEI. Unmatched junction bases numbered 6, after V lost 7 bases and J lost 6 bases. Here the CDR3 DNA reads TGTGCCAGCACCCGGGACAGGGGCGGCAATGAGCAGTTCTTC. Amino acid sequence: CASTRDRGGNEQFF.

V is TRBV28 and J is TRBJ2-3, with D tentatively TRBD2 (5 bases). The CDR3 consists of 13 residues. Germline loops: CDR1 MDHEN, CDR2 SYDVKM. Deletions cut 7 bases from V and 6 bases from J, with 14 bases between. Here the CDR3 DNA reads TGTGCCAGCATCCTCGGGGATGGGGATACGCAGTATTTT. Its protein is CASILGDGDTQYF.

V and J are TRBV6-5 and TRBJ2-1; tentative D call: TRBD2 (5 bases). Germline-derived CDR1 and CDR2 are MNHEY and SVGAGI. This CDR3 has 16 residues. V was shortened by 0 bases and J by 2 bases, with 11 bases between the two germline ends. In nucleotides, the CDR3 is TGTGCCAGCAGTTACTCGGGAGCTTCTACCTACAATGAGCAGTTCTTC. Encoded protein: CASSYSGASTYNEQFF.

CDR3 region: CASSSTTGTSGATDTQYF. The CDR3 DNA reads TGTGCCAGCAGTTCTACCACCGGGACTAGCGGGGCCACAGATACGCAGTATTTT. The chain employs TRBV28 and TRBJ2-3; the match to TRBD2 covers 13 bases. The CDR3 is 18 amino acids. Looked up from germline, CDR1 is MDHEN and CDR2 is SYDVKM. With 4 bases clipped from V and 2 bases from J, the junction kept 9 bases outside the gene matches.

The chain carries TRBV5-1 and TRBJ2-7; 8 bases are shared with TRBD2. This CDR3 spans 16 amino acids. J was trimmed by 2 bases and V by 0 bases; bases with no gene match: 7. Per germline, CDR1 SGHRS and CDR2 YFSETQ. The CDR3 coding sequence is TGCGCCAGCAGCTTGGACCCCGGGGGGGTCACCTACGAGCAGTACTTC. Translated: CASSLDPGGVTYEQYF.

The chain couples TRBV28 to TRBJ1-2, with D possibly being TRBD1 (5 bases). V lost 6 bases and J lost 8, with 13 bases in between. The CDR3 extends over 12 amino acids. Germline-derived CDR1 and CDR2 are MDHEN and SYDVKM. CDR3 coding DNA: TGTGCCAGCAGCCCAGGGCTGGGAGGCTACACCTTC. It translates to CASSPGLGGYTF.

The chain carries TRBV15 and TRBJ1-5, with D uncertain. V was cut by 0 bases and J by 1 base, with 13 bases left in between. Germline assignment: CDR1 LNHNV and CDR2 YYDKDF (reference sequence). The CDR3 is 17 residues long. This CDR3 is CATSRDLPGMSNQPQHF. The CDR3 coding sequence is TGTGCCACCAGCAGAGATTTGCCAGGTATGAGCAATCAGCCCCAGCATTTT.

The chain couples TRBV28 to TRBJ2-6; TRBD2 is a possible D gene (6 bases). The ends were cut back, 6 bases at V and 0 bases at J, with 12 bases in the middle. The CDR3 has 16 amino acids. CDR1 and CDR2 from the germline V gene are MDHEN and SYDVKM. CDR3 in amino acids: CASSVGGFSGANVLTF. CDR3 DNA: TGTGCCAGCAGCGTGGGGGGATTCTCTGGGGCCAACGTCCTGACTTTC.

The genes are TRBV5-1 and TRBJ1-1; possibly TRBD1 for D (5 bases). Germline values: CDR1 SGHRS, CDR2 YFSETQ. The CDR3 extends over 14 amino acids. Trimming took off 3 bases at V and 2 bases at J, with 11 bases between the two ends. The CDR3 here is CASSWGGVNTEAFF. The CDR3 coding sequence is TGCGCCAGCAGCTGGGGGGGTGTAAACACTGAAGCTTTCTTT.

V and J are TRBV7-2 and TRBJ2-2, with D perhaps matching TRBD2 (6 bases). CDR1 and CDR2 from the germline V gene are SGHTA and FQGNSA. The CDR3 spans 14 residues. V shed 3 bases and J shed 7 bases, with 12 bases lying between them. The DNA of the CDR3 is TGTGCCAGCAGCTTCTCTTTCGGGAGCGGGGAGCTGTTTTTT. Encoded protein: CASSFSFGSGELFF.

The chain couples TRBV30 to TRBJ2-7, with 9 bases lining up with TRBD2. CDR3 length equals 17 residues. V trimming: 0 bases; J trimming: 0 bases; junction bases outside the gene matches: 9. Germline values: CDR1 GTSNPN, CDR2 SVGIG (reference sequence). The CDR3: CAWSVDLAGKSSYEQYF. CDR3 nucleotides: TGTGCCTGGAGTGTAGACCTAGCGGGAAAGAGCTCCTACGAGCAGTACTTC. Full variable domain (outside the CDR3, taken from reference TRBV30 and TRBJ2-7): SQTIHQWPATLVQPVGSPLSLECTVEGTSNPNLYWYRQAAGRGLQLLFYSVGIGQISSEVPQNLSASRPQDRQFILSSKKLLLSDSGFYLCAWSVDLAGKSSYEQYFGPGTRLTVT.

This sequence joins TRBV4-2 and TRBJ2-7; D not certain. The ends were cut back, 0 bases at V and 5 bases at J, with 14 bases in the middle. The CDR3 is 15 residues long. CDR1 is LGHNA and CDR2 is YNFKEQ in the germline V gene. The chain's CDR3 is CASSQEWPASDEQYF. The CDR3 nucleotides read TGTGCCAGCAGCCAAGAATGGCCAGCGAGCGACGAGCAGTACTTC.